A selection of T cell receptor beta chains follows, all from one sample in a study of shared clonotypes between healthy human individuals. Using immunoSEQ multiplex PCR, the repertoire was profiled, and TCRdb retains in-frame clones only, with some absent. Of roughly 1,100,000 clones in the sample, approximately 76% were seen once. Sequenced sample: memory CD4+ T cells sorted from blood. These receptors originate from a man aged 18 to 30 in good health. Each CDR3 is given with its conserved first and last residue. Fields, in order: J gene, V gene, D gene, clone size, CDR3 DNA, CDR3 protein. A D gene is named only where the DNA matches it firmly. Clone size is not always given. Where it is, it says once, few, many or a class for expanded clones.

>TRBJ1-3|TRBV7-9|.|few
TGTGCCAGCAGCTTATTTGGGGGGTCTGGAAACACCATATATTTT
CASSLFGGSGNTIYF
>TRBJ1-2|TRBV10-3|.|.
TGTGCCATCAATCCAAATGGGGGTAATGGCTACACCTTC
CAINPNGGNGYTF
>TRBJ2-2|TRBV2|TRBD1|once
TGTGCCGGACAGGGGGTTACCGGGGAGCTGTTTTTT
CAGQGVTGELFF
>TRBJ1-1|TRBV7-2|.|.
TGTGCCAGCAGCCCCGCGAGGCTCACTGAAGCTTTCTTT
CASSPARLTEAFF
>TRBJ1-1|TRBV30|.|.
TGTGCCTGGAGTTCTACCGGGAACACTGAAGCTTTCTTT
CAWSSTGNTEAFF
>TRBJ2-1|TRBV11-3|TRBD2|.
TGTGCCAGCAGTCAAAGACTAGCGGGGGCCCCGGATGAGCAGTTCTTC
CASSQRLAGAPDEQFF
>TRBJ1-5|TRBV4-1|.|.
TGCGCCAGCAGCCAAGACCAGTCGACCAATCAGCCCCAGCATTTT
CASSQDQSTNQPQHF
>TRBJ2-5|TRBV7-2|TRBD2|many
TGTGCCAGCAATCGAGCGGGAGGGAAAGAGACCCAGTACTTC
CASNRAGGKETQYF
>TRBJ2-7|TRBV5-1|TRBD1|.
TGCGCCAGCAGCTCTAAGGGACAGGGCTACGAGCAGTACTTC
CASSSKGQGYEQYF
>TRBJ2-6|TRBV7-8|.|.
TGTGCCAGCAGCTTATCCGGCTCTGGGGCCAACGTCCTGACTTTC
CASSLSGSGANVLTF
>TRBJ1-2|TRBV11-2|.|.
TGTGCCAGCAGGTCCGTCTCCGGCGGCCTCTATGGCTACACCTTC
CASRSVSGGLYGYTF
>TRBJ2-2|TRBV10-2|TRBD1|.
TGCGCCAGTGCCGACAGGGGGCCCACCGGGGAGCTGTTTTTT
CASADRGPTGELFF
>TRBJ1-2|TRBV30|TRBD1|.
TGTGCCTGGAGTCCAATCGGGGCAGGGGGCGGCTATGGCTACACCTTC
CAWSPIGAGGGYGYTF
>TRBJ1-5|TRBV18|.|.
TGTGCCAGCTCACCGTCGGGTATTGGGGAGCCCCAGCATTTT
CASSPSGIGEPQHF
>TRBJ2-5|TRBV7-2|.|.
TGTGCCAGCAGCTTGCGGCCGGGGGAGACCCAGTACTTC
CASSLRPGETQYF
>TRBJ2-1|TRBV18|TRBD2|.
TGTGCCAGCTCACCACGAGAGGGAGGGAGAGGTGAGCAGTTCTTC
CASSPREGGRGEQFF
>TRBJ2-2|TRBV5-1|TRBD1|.
TGCGCCAGCGGACCGGGACAGGGGACCGGGGAGCTGTTTTTT
CASGPGQGTGELFF
>TRBJ2-3|TRBV5-1|.|.
TGCGCCACCACGTTGGGGGGGCGGAACACAGATACGCAGTATTTT
CATTLGGRNTDTQYF
>TRBJ1-2|TRBV5-1|.|.
TGCGCCAGCAGCTCGGAGCGCGGTGCTAACTATGGCTACACCTTC
CASSSERGANYGYTF
>TRBJ2-3|TRBV4-1|TRBD2|.
TGCGCCAGCAGCAAAAAGAAGCGGGAGTTGCGGGAAGATACGCAGTATTTT
CASSKKKRELREDTQYF
>TRBJ2-7|TRBV25-1|.|.
TGTGCCAGCACCCCCCTGAGGCAGCAGTACTTC
CASTPLRQQYF
>TRBJ2-2|TRBV2|TRBD1|.
TGTGCCAGCAGTACCCGGGACAGGGTGTTCTCCGGGGAGCTGTTTTTT
CASSTRDRVFSGELFF
>TRBJ1-1|TRBV5-1|.|.
TGCGCCAGCAGCTTGGTAGCCGGGAGCACTGAAGCTTTCTTT
CASSLVAGSTEAFF
>TRBJ1-6|TRBV28|TRBD1|.
TGTGCCAGCTTGGGACAGCAAGTCTATAATTCACCCCTCCACTTT
CASLGQQVYNSPLHF
>TRBJ1-1|TRBV19|.|.
TGTGCCAGTAAGGGGGGGTTAATGAACACTGAAGCTTTCTTT
CASKGGLMNTEAFF